A selection of T cell receptor beta chains follows, all from one sample in a study of T cell responses to AZD1222 COVID-19 vaccine. Method: immunoSEQ multiplex PCR; TCRdb's copy keeps in-frame clones and lacks some. This repertoire shows nearly 200,000 clones, roughly 92% found once; its top ten account for roughly 1%. Material: peripheral blood, obtained 28 days after the second AZD1222 dose. The receptors stem from an adult who received the AZD1222 COVID-19 vaccine. The CDR3 runs from the conserved cysteine through the conserved F or W. D genes are given only for firm matches. Clone size is given for some rows only: seen once, a few or many times, or a class if the clone is expanded.

j_call d_call v_call clone_size cdr3_nt cdr3_aa
TRBJ1-1 TRBD1 TRBV27 once TGTGCCAGCAGTTTAGGTACAGGGGGCACTGAAGCTTTCTTT CASSLGTGGTEAFF
TRBJ1-1 NA TRBV21-1 NA TGTGCCAGCAGCAAAGGGCGGGTAACTGAAGCTTTCTTT CASSKGRVTEAFF
TRBJ1-4 NA TRBV6-5 NA TGTGCCAGCAGTCAAAATGAAAAACTGTTTTTT CASSQNEKLFF
TRBJ1-5 NA TRBV2 NA TGTGCCAGCAGTCTCCGGACAGTTAGCAATCAGCCCCAGCATTTT CASSLRTVSNQPQHF
TRBJ1-6 NA TRBV4-1 NA TGCGCCAGCAGCCCCAGGGTAGGGATGAGTTCCTATAATTCACCCCTCCACTTT CASSPRVGMSSYNSPLHF
TRBJ2-3 NA TRBV5-1 NA TGCGCCAGCAGCTTGTTGCGGGGCACAGATACGCAGTATTTT CASSLLRGTDTQYF
TRBJ1-1 TRBD1 TRBV6-5 NA TGTGCCAGCAGTTACACGACAGGGGAAATTGAAGCTTTCTTT CASSYTTGEIEAFF
TRBJ2-7 TRBD1 TRBV19 NA TGTGCCAGTAGTATAGCCCCCGGACAGGGGAGTCACGAGCAGTACTTC CASSIAPGQGSHEQYF
TRBJ1-4 TRBD1 TRBV19 NA TGTGCCAGTAGTCAGGGGGCTTGGGAAAAACTGTTTTTT CASSQGAWEKLFF
TRBJ2-3 TRBD2 TRBV10-3 NA TGTGCCATTCTAGCGGGGGGAACAGATACGCAGTATTTT CAILAGGTDTQYF
TRBJ2-5 TRBD2 TRBV5-1 once TGCGCCAGCAGCTTGGTAGCGGGGGGGCCCACAGAGACCCAGTACTTC CASSLVAGGPTETQYF
TRBJ1-1 TRBD1 TRBV6-1 NA TGTGCCAGCAGTGACCACGGACAGGGGCGGGTTGAAGCTTTCTTT CASSDHGQGRVEAFF
TRBJ1-3 NA TRBV9 NA TGTGCCAGCAGCGTAGCCTCAGGCGAATCTGGAAACACCATATATTTT CASSVASGESGNTIYF
TRBJ2-2 TRBD1 TRBV2 NA TGTGCCAGCAGTATATTCGACAGGGAAGTCGGCGGGGAGCTGTTTTTT CASSIFDREVGGELFF
TRBJ2-1 NA TRBV19 NA TGTGCCAGTAGTACCTGGCAGGGTAGGAAGGGTGAGCAGTTCTTC CASSTWQGRKGEQFF
TRBJ2-5 TRBD2 TRBV7-7 NA TGTGCCAGCAGCTTAATGGGACTAGCGGGGGGGAAAGAGACCCAGTACTTC CASSLMGLAGGKETQYF
TRBJ2-5 NA TRBV5-4 NA TGTGCCAGCAGCTTGGGCTGGGTCGGGGAGACCCAGTACTTC CASSLGWVGETQYF
TRBJ1-1 NA TRBV6-5 NA TGTGCCGTCCAGGCCCGGACTGAAGCTTTCTTT CAVQARTEAFF
TRBJ1-6 NA TRBV6-5 once TGTGCCAGCAAGCCCCGGGACGGGCATAATTCACCCCTCCACTTT CASKPRDGHNSPLHF
TRBJ1-1 NA TRBV6-2/TRBV6-3 NA TGTGCCAGCAGTTACTCGGCTTGGGGGGGCACTGAAGCTTTCTTT CASSYSAWGGTEAFF
TRBJ1-2 TRBD1 TRBV6-5 NA TGTGCCAGCAGTTACGTCACAGGGGAGGGCTATGGCTACACCTTC CASSYVTGEGYGYTF
TRBJ1-6 NA TRBV7-2 NA TGTGCCAGCAGCCCTCGGGCCGCCTATAATTCACCCCTCCACTTT CASSPRAAYNSPLHF
TRBJ2-3 NA TRBV5-1 NA TGCGCCAGCAGCTGGGCGGGGCAACGCACAGATACGCAGTATTTT CASSWAGQRTDTQYF
TRBJ1-1 TRBD1 TRBV20-1 once TGCAGTGCTAGTTCTGTGGACAGGGCCTTGAACACTGAAGCTTTCTTT CSASSVDRALNTEAFF
TRBJ1-1 NA TRBV19 NA TGTGCCAGTACCCGGGGGACTGAAGCTTTCTTT CASTRGTEAFF
TRBJ2-3 NA TRBV3-1/TRBV3-2 NA TGTGCCAGCAGGGACAGCGGTTCTAGCACAGATACGCAGTATTTT CASRDSGSSTDTQYF
TRBJ2-1 TRBD2 TRBV5-4 NA TGTGCCAGCAGCCCTACTAGCGGGGGGTACAATGAGCAGTTCTTC CASSPTSGGYNEQFF
TRBJ1-2 NA TRBV10-3 NA TGTGCCATCAGTGACTCTGGACAGTATGGCTACACCTTC CAISDSGQYGYTF
TRBJ1-1 NA TRBV28 once TGTGCCAGCAGTTTATTGGGGAGTGAAGCTTTCTTT CASSLLGSEAFF
TRBJ2-3 NA TRBV11-2 NA TGTGCCAGCAGCTTATCGTGGGGGGCTAGCACAGATACGCAGTATTTT CASSLSWGASTDTQYF
TRBJ1-3 TRBD1 TRBV29-1 once TGCAGCGCGGGGGACAGGGTAGGACCTGGAAACACCATATATTTT CSAGDRVGPGNTIYF
TRBJ1-1 NA TRBV21-1 NA TGTGCCAGCAGCAAAGACAGGGACACTGAAGCTTTCTTT CASSKDRDTEAFF
TRBJ2-7 TRBD1 TRBV15 NA TGTGCCACCAGCAGAGGACAGGGGGCCCAATCCTACGAGCAGTACTTC CATSRGQGAQSYEQYF
TRBJ1-1 NA TRBV10-3 NA TGTGCCATCAGTGAGTCCTACAGGGTGGACACTGAAGCTTTCTTT CAISESYRVDTEAFF
TRBJ1-2 TRBD1 TRBV5-1 NA TGCGCCAGCAGCTTCTCAACGGGACAGGGGATTACAGCTAACTATGGCTACACCTTC CASSFSTGQGITANYGYTF
TRBJ1-1 NA TRBV12-5 NA TGTGCTAGTGGTTTGGTACGCGGAACTGAAGCTTTCTTT CASGLVRGTEAFF
TRBJ2-2 NA TRBV29-1 NA TGCAGCGTTGAGTCCAGATTGAACACCGGGGAGCTGTTTTTT CSVESRLNTGELFF
TRBJ1-5 TRBD1 TRBV2 NA TGTGCCAGCAGTGAGGAGGGGACAGGGAGTCAGCCCCAGCATTTT CASSEEGTGSQPQHF
TRBJ2-1 NA TRBV6-2/TRBV6-3 NA TGTGCCAGCAGTTCCCGCGGAGCCTACAATGAGCAGTTCTTC CASSSRGAYNEQFF
TRBJ1-6 TRBD1 TRBV6-2/TRBV6-3 NA TGTGCCAGCAGTCTGTCGACAGGGGGTTATTCACCCCTCCACTTT CASSLSTGGYSPLHF
TRBJ1-3 NA TRBV5-3 few TGTGCCAGCTTGGGGTGCAGCTCTGGAAACACCATATATTTT CASLGCSSGNTIYF
TRBJ1-3 TRBD1 TRBV18 once TGTGCCAGCTCACCGCGACAGGGTACCCGAAACACCATATATTTT CASSPRQGTRNTIYF
TRBJ2-4 NA TRBV6-2/TRBV6-3 NA TGTGCCCACAGCCGAGGGGCGGACATTCAGTACTTC CAHSRGADIQYF
TRBJ1-4 NA TRBV12-3/TRBV12-4 NA TGTGCCAGCAGTGAAAATAATGAAAAACTGTTTTTT CASSENNEKLFF
TRBJ2-1 TRBD2 TRBV4-2 NA TGTGCCAGCAGCCAATTCCTGACTAGCGGGTTCTACAATGAGCAGTTCTTC CASSQFLTSGFYNEQFF
TRBJ1-2 NA TRBV28 NA TGTGCCAGCACCAAGGGGGGACAAGTCTATGGCTACACCTTC CASTKGGQVYGYTF